The clone carrying this TCR beta chain was found many times. Its antigen is undetermined. V was clipped by 5 bases and J by 5 bases; unmatched bases: 8. This CDR3 spans 14 amino acids. Germline-derived CDR1 and CDR2 are MNHNS and SASEGT. The record originates from a study of T cells in Graves' hyperthyroidism and ophthalmopathy. As for the study in general: Peripheral blood was drawn at first diagnosis, prior to all treatment.

Patients were excluded for uncontrolled infection, other autoimmune disease, pregnancy or lactation. Using RNA transcripts as the source, TCR beta CDR3 regions were amplified. The TCR CDR3 was amplified in a first-round RT-PCR using the HTBI primer set. TCRdb recomputed calls from the multiplex PCR reads with MiXCR, one row per CDR3 protein. Counted here are about 550,000 distinct CDR3 sequences, around 21% occurring once; the ten biggest clones make up 26%. Notes on the study in general: Blood samples included most of the expanded thyroid clonotypes exceeding 0.001.

The sequenced sample was blood. This TCR derives from a man between 18 and 29 years old with Graves' hyperthyroidism. The chain recombines TRBV6-1 with TRBJ1-1, with 7 bases lining up with TRBD1. The CDR3 loop is CASSSRGMRTEAFF. CDR3 nucleotides: TGTGCCAGCAGTAGCAGGGGGATGCGGACTGAAGCTTTCTTT.